Given below is one T cell receptor beta chain in context. The length of the CDR3 is 16 residues. Germline CDR1 KGHSH, CDR2 LQKENI. With V trimmed by 2 bases and J by 0 bases, 3 bases remained unmatched. This entry is derived from a study of blood T cell repertoires in COVID-19. The method was immunoSEQ multiplex PCR; TCRdb's version includes in-frame clones alone and lacks a portion of them. The table shows 110,000 or so clones, with more than 80% occurring only once. The V and J genes are TRBV18 and TRBJ2-2; 7 bases line up with TRBD1. This TCR derives from a woman aged 50 to 60 with acute or convalescent COVID-19. Sequencing was done on a sample of peripheral blood. The CDR3 nucleotides are TGTGCCAGCTCACCAACGACAGGGCCGAACACCGGGGAGCTGTTTTTT. Translating gives CASSPTTGPNTGELFF.